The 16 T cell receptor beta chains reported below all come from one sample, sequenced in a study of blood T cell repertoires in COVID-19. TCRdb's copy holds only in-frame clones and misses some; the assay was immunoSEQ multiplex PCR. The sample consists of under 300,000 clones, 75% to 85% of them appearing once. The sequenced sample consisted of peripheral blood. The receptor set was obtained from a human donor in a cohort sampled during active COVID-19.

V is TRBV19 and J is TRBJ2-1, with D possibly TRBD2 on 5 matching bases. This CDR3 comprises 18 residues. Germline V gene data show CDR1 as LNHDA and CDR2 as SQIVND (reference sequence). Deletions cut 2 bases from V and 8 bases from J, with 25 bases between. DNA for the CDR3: TGTGCCAGTAGTATAACCAGCGGTGGAGGCCTCAGTTTCCATGAGCAGTTCTTC. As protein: CASSITSGGGLSFHEQFF.

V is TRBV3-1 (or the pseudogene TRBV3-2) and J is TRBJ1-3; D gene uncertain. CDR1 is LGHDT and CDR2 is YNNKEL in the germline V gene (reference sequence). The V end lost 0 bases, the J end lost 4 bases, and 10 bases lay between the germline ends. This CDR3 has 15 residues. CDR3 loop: CASSQEFSGGNTIYF. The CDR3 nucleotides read TGTGCCAGCAGCCAAGAGTTCAGCGGGGGAAACACCATATATTTT.

The CDR3 region has the DNA TGTGCCTGGAGTCCTACAGGGCCGTCGAGGAGTGGCTACACCTTC. It translates to CAWSPTGPSRSGYTF. V usage is TRBV30 and J usage is TRBJ1-2; D possibly corresponds to TRBD1 (6 bases). The CDR3 covers 15 residues. V was pared by 2 bases and J by 7 bases, with 20 bases between. Germline lookup yields CDR1 GTSNPN and CDR2 SVGIG (reference sequence).

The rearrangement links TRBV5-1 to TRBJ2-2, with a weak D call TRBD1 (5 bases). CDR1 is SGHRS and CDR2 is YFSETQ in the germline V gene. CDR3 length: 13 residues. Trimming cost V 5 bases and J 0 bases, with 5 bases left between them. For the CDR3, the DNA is TGCGCCAGCAGGGACACGAACACCGGGGAGCTGTTTTTT. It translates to CASRDTNTGELFF.

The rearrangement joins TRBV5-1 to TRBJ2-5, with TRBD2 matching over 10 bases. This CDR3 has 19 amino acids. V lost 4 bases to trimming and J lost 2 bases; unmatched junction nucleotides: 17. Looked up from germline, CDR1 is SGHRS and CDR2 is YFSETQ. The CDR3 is CASSLGGLPGLASQETQYF. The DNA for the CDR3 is TGCGCCAGCAGCCTGGGTGGGCTACCGGGACTAGCGTCACAAGAGACCCAGTACTTC. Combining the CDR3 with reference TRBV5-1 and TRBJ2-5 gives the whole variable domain KAGVTQTPRYLIKTRGQQVTLSCSPISGHRSVSWYQQTPGQGLQFLFEYFSETQRNKGNFPGRFSGRQFSNSRSEMNVSTLELGDSALYLCASSLGGLPGLASQETQYFGPGTRLLVL.

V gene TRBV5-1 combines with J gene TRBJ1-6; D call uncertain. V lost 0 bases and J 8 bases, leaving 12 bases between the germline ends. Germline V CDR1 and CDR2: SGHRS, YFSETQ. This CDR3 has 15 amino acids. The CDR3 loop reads CASSLAAGLYSPLHF. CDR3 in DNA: TGCGCCAGCAGCTTGGCGGCAGGATTGTATTCACCCCTCCACTTT.

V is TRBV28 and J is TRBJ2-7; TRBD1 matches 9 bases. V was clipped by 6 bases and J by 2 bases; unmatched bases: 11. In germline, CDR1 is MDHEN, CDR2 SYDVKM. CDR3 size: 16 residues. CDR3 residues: CASSPPGGQGTYEQYF. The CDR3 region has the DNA TGTGCCAGCAGCCCCCCCGGGGGACAGGGCACCTACGAGCAGTACTTC.

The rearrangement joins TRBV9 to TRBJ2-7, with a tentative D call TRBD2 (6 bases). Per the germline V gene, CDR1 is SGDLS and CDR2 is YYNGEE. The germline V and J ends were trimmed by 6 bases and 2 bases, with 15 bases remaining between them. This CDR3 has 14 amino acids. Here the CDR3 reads CASNSGDSTYEQYF. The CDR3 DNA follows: TGTGCCAGCAATTCGGGAGACTCAACCTACGAGCAGTACTTC.

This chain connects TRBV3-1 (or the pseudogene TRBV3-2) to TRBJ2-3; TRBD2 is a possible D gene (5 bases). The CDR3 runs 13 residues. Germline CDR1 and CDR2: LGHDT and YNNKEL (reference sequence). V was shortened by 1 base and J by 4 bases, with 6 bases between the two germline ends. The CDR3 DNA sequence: TGTGCCAGCAGCCAAGGGGGAGCAGATACGCAGTATTTT. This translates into CASSQGGADTQYF.

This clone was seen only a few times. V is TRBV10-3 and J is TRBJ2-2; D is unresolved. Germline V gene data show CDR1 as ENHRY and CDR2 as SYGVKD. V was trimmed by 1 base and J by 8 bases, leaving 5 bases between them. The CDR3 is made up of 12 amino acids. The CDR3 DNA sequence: TGTGCCATCAGTGAGTTGGCAGGGGAGCTGTTTTTT. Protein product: CAISELAGELFF.

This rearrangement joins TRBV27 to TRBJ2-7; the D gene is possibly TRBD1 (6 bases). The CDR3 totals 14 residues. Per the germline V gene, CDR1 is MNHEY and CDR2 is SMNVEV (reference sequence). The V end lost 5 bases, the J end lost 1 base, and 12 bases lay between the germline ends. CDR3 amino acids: CASSLRTDSYEQYF. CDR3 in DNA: TGTGCCAGCAGTCTCCGGACAGATTCCTACGAGCAGTACTTC.

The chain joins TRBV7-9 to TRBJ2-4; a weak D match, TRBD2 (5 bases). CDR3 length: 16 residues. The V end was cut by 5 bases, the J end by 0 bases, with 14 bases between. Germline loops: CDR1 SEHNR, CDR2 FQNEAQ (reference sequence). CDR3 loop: CASSPDGGLAKNIQYF. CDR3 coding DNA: TGTGCCAGCAGCCCGGACGGAGGACTAGCCAAAAACATTCAGTACTTC.

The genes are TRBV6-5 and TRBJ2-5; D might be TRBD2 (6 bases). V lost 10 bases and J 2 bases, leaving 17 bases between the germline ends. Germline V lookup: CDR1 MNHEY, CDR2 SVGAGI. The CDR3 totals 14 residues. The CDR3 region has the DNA TGTGCCACCAACCCAGGGACTTCGCAAGAGACCCAGTACTTC. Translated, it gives CATNPGTSQETQYF.

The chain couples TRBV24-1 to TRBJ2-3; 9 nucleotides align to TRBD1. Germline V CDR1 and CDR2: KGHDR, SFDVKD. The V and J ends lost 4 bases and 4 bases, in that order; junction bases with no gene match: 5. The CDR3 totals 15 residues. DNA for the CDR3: TGTGCCACCAGTGACCCGGGACAGGGACCAGATACGCAGTATTTT. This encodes CATSDPGQGPDTQYF.

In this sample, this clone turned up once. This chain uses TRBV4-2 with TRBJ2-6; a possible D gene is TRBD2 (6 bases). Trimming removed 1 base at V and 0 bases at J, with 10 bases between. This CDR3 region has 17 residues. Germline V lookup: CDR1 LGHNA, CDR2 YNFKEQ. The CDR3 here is CASSQGHSGSGANVLTF. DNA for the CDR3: TGTGCCAGCAGCCAAGGGCATAGCGGCTCTGGGGCCAACGTCCTGACTTTC.

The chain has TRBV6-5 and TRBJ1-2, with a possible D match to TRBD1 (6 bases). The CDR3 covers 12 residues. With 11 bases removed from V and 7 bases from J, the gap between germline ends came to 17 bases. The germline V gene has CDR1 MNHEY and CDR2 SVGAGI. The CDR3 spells CAAAGAVVGYTF. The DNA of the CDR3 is TGTGCCGCAGCGGGGGCGGTGGTTGGCTACACCTTC.